This is a list of T cell receptor beta chains from one sample in a study of T cell responses to AZD1222 COVID-19 vaccine. The table came from immunoSEQ multiplex PCR; TCRdb's copy has only in-frame clones and leaves some out. The table shows 100,000 to 120,000 clones, with 88% occurring only once. The specimen was peripheral blood, collected on day 0 of AZD1222 vaccination. These receptors all stem from an adult in good health. Both conserved end residues are part of each CDR3. D genes are given only for firm matches. A row's size may be missing; if present it is once, few, many or a size class.

abundance,j_gene,v_gene,d_gene,CDR3nt,CDR3aa
-,TRBJ2-7,TRBV29-1,-,TGCAGCGTGGACGGGACGGCCTACGAGCAGTACTTC,CSVDGTAYEQYF
-,TRBJ2-4,TRBV15,-,TGTGCCACCAGCCCCGTGGGCGGGGCCAAAAACATTCAGTACTTC,CATSPVGGAKNIQYF
-,TRBJ2-1,TRBV5-1,TRBD2,TGCGCCAGCAGCATCGGACTAGCGGGAGGTGATGAGCAGTTCTTC,CASSIGLAGGDEQFF
-,TRBJ2-3,TRBV5-1,TRBD2,TGCGCCAGCAGCTTTGGGACTAGCCACACAGATACGCAGTATTTT,CASSFGTSHTDTQYF
-,TRBJ1-1,TRBV3-1/TRBV3-2,-,TGTGCCAGCAGCCAAATTAACACTGAAGCTTTCTTT,CASSQINTEAFF
once,TRBJ2-1,TRBV7-6,-,TGTGCCAGCAGCGGGCACCTCGGAGGGTACAATGAGCAGTTCTTC,CASSGHLGGYNEQFF
once,TRBJ2-4,TRBV11-1,TRBD2,TGTGCCAGCAGCTTCACTAGCGGACCAAACATTCAGTACTTC,CASSFTSGPNIQYF
-,TRBJ2-4,TRBV11-2,TRBD1,TGTGCCAGCAGCGGGGACAGAAGATCGGCCAAAAACATTCAGTACTTC,CASSGDRRSAKNIQYF
-,TRBJ1-2,TRBV7-2,-,TGTGCCAGCAGCTTAGCGCATGGAGACTATGGCTACACCTTC,CASSLAHGDYGYTF
-,TRBJ2-7,TRBV20-1,-,TGCAGTGCTAGTAGACTCCCAGGGATGGGCGAGCAGTACTTC,CSASRLPGMGEQYF
-,TRBJ1-5,TRBV28,-,TGTGCCAGCACCGAGGGGTCTCAGCCCCAGCATTTT,CASTEGSQPQHF
-,TRBJ2-7,TRBV27,TRBD2,TGTGCCAGGGCCAGGGCGGGACTAGCACCTTACGAGCAGTACTTC,CARARAGLAPYEQYF
once,TRBJ2-3,TRBV19,TRBD2,TGTGCCAGTGTCCCAGCGGGAGTTGCAGATACGCAGTATTTT,CASVPAGVADTQYF
-,TRBJ2-1,TRBV7-9,TRBD2,TGTGCCAGCAGCTTCTCTAGCGGGAGTGGAAATGAGCAGTTCTTC,CASSFSSGSGNEQFF
few,TRBJ1-6,TRBV3-1/TRBV3-2,-,TGTGCCAGCAGCCAATCCCCCAGGGTTGGGTCACCCCTCCACTTT,CASSQSPRVGSPLHF
-,TRBJ2-3,TRBV28,-,TGTGCCAGCAGCCTACTAGGAGATACGCAGTATTTT,CASSLLGDTQYF
few,TRBJ2-3,TRBV5-1,-,TGCGCCAGCAGCTTCCCCGGAGACGATACGCAGTATTTT,CASSFPGDDTQYF
-,TRBJ2-7,TRBV11-2,-,TGTGCCAGCAGCTTAGATACGAAAGCCTACGAGCAGTACTTC,CASSLDTKAYEQYF
-,TRBJ2-1,TRBV28,-,TGTGCCAGCAGCCTCCGAGAGTACAGGGTAGGGTTCTTC,CASSLREYRVGFF
-,TRBJ2-4,TRBV11-1,-,TGTGCCAGCAGCGAAACAGGGCACATTCAGTACTTC,CASSETGHIQYF
once,TRBJ2-6,TRBV7-3,-,TGTGCCAGCAGCTTAGGCCACTCTGGGGCCAACGTCCTGACTTTC,CASSLGHSGANVLTF
-,TRBJ2-1,TRBV27,TRBD2,TGTGCCAGCAGAACGACTAGCGGGAGGACCTACAATGAGCAGTTCTTC,CASRTTSGRTYNEQFF
-,TRBJ2-5,TRBV18,-,TGTGCCAGCTCACCTCAAGAGACCCAGTACTTC,CASSPQETQYF
once,TRBJ2-1,TRBV7-3,TRBD2,TGTGCCAGCAGCTTACGGGAGGGACCCTACAATGAGCAGTTCTTC,CASSLREGPYNEQFF
-,TRBJ2-2,TRBV12-3/TRBV12-4,TRBD2,TGTGCCAGCAGTTTACGGGAGGGCGGGGAGCTGTTTTTT,CASSLREGGELFF
-,TRBJ2-7,TRBV7-9,-,TGTGCCAGCAGCTTAAACCCTCTACGAAGGTACTTC,CASSLNPLRRYF
-,TRBJ2-7,TRBV5-1,TRBD2,TGCGCCAGCAGCTTAGAGACTAGCGGCCTAACTTTCTCCTACGAGCAGTACTTC,CASSLETSGLTFSYEQYF
-,TRBJ1-5,TRBV18,-,TGTGCCAGCTCAGGGGGCTCGGGTTCTGGTCAGCCCCAGCATTTT,CASSGGSGSGQPQHF